The entry below describes one T cell receptor beta chain. TCRdb's copy holds only in-frame clones and misses some; the assay was immunoSEQ multiplex PCR. The sample includes 400,000 to 600,000 clones, 70% to 80% seen only once; the top ten take under 15%. The data were taken from a study of shared clonotypes between healthy human individuals. Germline values: CDR1 SEHNR, CDR2 FQNEAQ (reference sequence). V lost 5 bases and J lost 2, with 13 bases in between. The CDR3 runs 14 residues. V usage is TRBV7-9 and J usage is TRBJ2-7; a weak D match, TRBD2 (6 bases). The sequence derives from a woman in her 40s in good health. Some clones in this sample may be carry-over from other donors' samples. The specimen sequenced was PBMCs. As DNA, the CDR3 is TGTGCCAGCAGCCAAAGAGGAGGGGCCTACGAGCAGTACTTC. The encoded protein is CASSQRGGAYEQYF.